Below, one T cell receptor (beta chain) is given with its context. The data were taken from a study of immune characterization of retroperitoneal liposarcoma. MiXCR was run by TCRdb on the PCR reads, yielding one entry per CDR3 protein. This sample has more than 6,500 distinct CDR3 sequences, with around 42% found just once. The germline V gene has CDR1 WNHNN and CDR2 SYGVQD (reference sequence). With V trimmed by 4 bases and J by 3 bases, 6 bases remained unmatched. The CDR3 covers 15 residues. The receptor was isolated from a male donor with retroperitoneal liposarcoma. V usage is TRBV10-1 and J usage is TRBJ2-1; 7 bases align to TRBD1. The sample taken for sequencing was tumor tissue. This chain's CDR3 is CASSGGQDFYNEQFF. The DNA for the CDR3 is TGCGCCAGCAGTGGAGGACAGGATTTCTACAATGAGCAGTTCTTC.